This T cell receptor (beta chain) was sequenced for a study of OX40 agonist ivuxolimab in advanced cancers. Study information: Ivuxolimab, an agonist antibody against OX40 (CD134), was given to patients. Allowance was made for prior anti-PD-1, anti-PD-L1 or anti-CTLA-4 therapy, and roughly 40% had some. Study results and caveats: On average, CD8+ T cells had more expanded clones than CD4+. CD4+ and CD8+ blood T cells expanded clonally by week 6 at 0.1 to 3.0 mg/kg.

Measured with immunoSEQ multiplex PCR; TCRdb has only the in-frame clones, and not every one. The table includes about 58,000 clones, approximately 89% detected once. With regard to this clone: Antigen unknown.

The CDR3 is 17 amino acids. Germline CDR1 is MDHEN and CDR2 is SYDVKM. The ends lost 2 bases at V and 7 bases at J; junction bases unmatched: 9. The specimen was CD4+ or CD8+ T cells sorted from blood, collected in a trial of the OX40 agonist ivuxolimab. This chain joins TRBV28 and TRBJ2-1, with 12 bases fitting TRBD2. This TCR came from an adult with an advanced solid tumor such as melanoma, head and neck, liver or kidney cancer. The CDR3: CASSLDLGLAGYNEQFF. The CDR3 DNA follows: TGTGCCAGCAGTTTAGATCTAGGACTAGCGGGATATAATGAGCAGTTCTTC.